Reported below is one T cell receptor beta chain. Its target is unknown. Treatment noted: oral pan-JAK inhibitor, 5-10 mg twice daily. Alopecia areata patients had lesional scalp punch biopsies and peripheral blood taken from them. Extracted RNA was reverse transcribed, and the resulting cDNA served as sequencing template. Sequencing was performed with immunoSEQ multiplex PCR; in TCRdb, only in-frame clones are kept and a portion is missing. The sample includes roughly 4,400 clones, around 93% of them seen just once. The data belong to a study of CD8+ T cells in alopecia areata. Broader study findings: An increase in clonality over normal scalp was evident in lesional scalp, especially alopecia totalis/universalis.

CDR1 is MDHEN and CDR2 is SYDVKM in the germline V gene. Deletions cut 7 bases from V and 12 bases from J, with 22 bases between. The CDR3 is 14 amino acids. The material sequenced was skin, taken at week 4, from a patient treated with tofacitinib. The gene calls are TRBV28 and TRBJ2-1; D is uncertain. This sequence originates from a human donor with alopecia areata. This chain's CDR3 is CASTRSMMLGGQFF. CDR3 DNA: TGTGCCAGCACCAGGTCGATGATGTTAGGCGGGCAGTTCTTC.